The 12 T cell receptor beta chains in this list originate from one sample, sequenced in a study of shared clonotypes between healthy human individuals. TCRdb's table, derived via immunoSEQ multiplex PCR, lists solely in-frame clones and lacks some. In the table there are 2 million to 3 million clones, 85% to 95% of which are singletons. Sequencing was done on a sample of naive CD4+ T cells sorted from blood. Subset denoted: CD45RA+ positively selected. The receptors shown here come from a man aged 18 to 29 in good health.

This clone has a single count. CDR3 protein: CASSWERNSNQPQHF. DNA for the CDR3: TGTGCCAGCAGCTGGGAACGTAATAGCAATCAGCCCCAGCATTTT. The chain recombines TRBV7-6 with TRBJ1-5; D remains ambiguous. V gave up 4 bases and J gave up 0 bases, with 10 bases separating them. The CDR3 totals 15 residues. CDR1 and CDR2 from the germline V gene are SGHVS and FNYEAQ.

The chain employs TRBV25-1 and TRBJ2-3; D is unresolved. The germline V and J ends were trimmed by 7 bases and 1 base, with 12 bases remaining between them. The CDR3 length is 14 residues. Germline values: CDR1 MGHDK, CDR2 SYGVNS. DNA of the CDR3: TGTGCCAGCATGAAGGGTCTCCGCACAGATACGCAGTATTTT. Amino acids: CASMKGLRTDTQYF. Combining the CDR3 with reference TRBV25-1 and TRBJ2-3 gives the whole variable domain EADIYQTPRYLVIGTGKKITLECSQTMGHDKMYWYQQDPGMELHLIHYSYGVNSTEKGDLSSESTVSRIRTEHFPLTLESARPSHTSQYLCASMKGLRTDTQYFGPGTRLTVL.

The chain has TRBV9 and TRBJ1-6; the D is unclear. In germline, CDR1 is SGDLS, CDR2 YYNGEE. With 7 bases removed from V and 9 bases from J, the gap between germline ends came to 17 bases. The CDR3 length is 14 residues. This CDR3 is CASGQEALGSPLHF. For the CDR3, the DNA is TGTGCCAGCGGCCAGGAGGCTTTAGGTTCACCCCTCCACTTT.

The chain combines TRBV5-8 with TRBJ2-5, with D perhaps matching TRBD2 (5 bases). The germline V gene has CDR1 SGHTS and CDR2 YDEGEE. V lost 2 bases, J lost 2 bases, and 10 bases lay in between. There are 14 residues in the CDR3. The CDR3 DNA sequence: TGTGCCAGCAGCTTATCCACTAGACAAGAGACCCAGTACTTC. Protein sequence: CASSLSTRQETQYF.

The chain has TRBV19 and TRBJ2-3; possibly TRBD2 for D (5 bases). The CDR3 is made up of 14 amino acids. Germline V lookup: CDR1 LNHDA, CDR2 SQIVND (reference sequence). V lost 6 bases, J lost 1 base, and 11 bases lay in between. The CDR3 bases are TGTGCCAGTAGATCCAGCGGAGGCACAGATACGCAGTATTTT. It specifies CASRSSGGTDTQYF. Full variable domain (rest looked up from reference TRBV19 and TRBJ2-3): DGGITQSPKYLFRKEGQNVTLSCEQNLNHDAMYWYRQDPGQGLRLIYYSQIVNDFQKGDIAEGYSVSREKKESFPLTVTSAQKNPTAFYLCASRSSGGTDTQYFGPGTRLTVL.

This chain links TRBV12-5 with TRBJ2-3; 7 bases are shared with TRBD1. Germline V gene sequence: CDR1 LGHNT, CDR2 FRNRAP. The CDR3 has 17 amino acids. The J segment lost 1 base and the V segment lost 4 bases, leaving 11 bases of the junction unmatched. CDR3 in amino acids: CASGYSRQGLGTDTQYF. CDR3 bases: TGTGCTAGTGGTTATTCCCGACAGGGTCTGGGCACAGATACGCAGTATTTT.

This chain uses TRBV6-5 with TRBJ2-3; 11 nucleotides agree with TRBD2. The CDR3 is 16 residues long. CDR1 MNHEY and CDR2 SVGAGI come from the germline V gene. Trimming took 0 bases from V and 4 from J; bases not matched to a gene: 3. As DNA, the CDR3 is TGTGCCAGCAGTTACTCCCCGGGACTAGCGGCAGATACGCAGTATTTT. This sequence encodes CASSYSPGLAADTQYF.

The rearrangement uses TRBV7-6 and TRBJ1-6, with D unclear. Germline-derived CDR1 and CDR2 are SGHVS and FNYEAQ. The V end lost 1 base, the J end lost 7 bases, and 11 bases lay between the germline ends. The CDR3 is made up of 15 amino acids. CDR3: CASSLGEGLNSPLHF. CDR3 DNA sequence: TGTGCCAGCAGCTTAGGGGAAGGGTTGAATTCACCCCTCCACTTT.

V and J are TRBV5-1 and TRBJ2-7; 11 nucleotides match TRBD2. Unmatched junction bases numbered 4, after V lost 0 bases and J lost 5 bases. Germline V gene data show CDR1 as SGHRS and CDR2 as YFSETQ. The CDR3 runs 15 residues. The CDR3 is CASSLATSGINEQYF. The DNA of the CDR3 is TGCGCCAGCAGCTTGGCGACTAGCGGGATAAACGAGCAGTACTTC. Variable domain in full (rest from reference TRBV5-1 and TRBJ2-7): KAGVTQTPRYLIKTRGQQVTLSCSPISGHRSVSWYQQTPGQGLQFLFEYFSETQRNKGNFPGRFSGRQFSNSRSEMNVSTLELGDSALYLCASSLATSGINEQYFGPGTRLTVT.

This clone has just one count. The rearrangement links TRBV6-5 to TRBJ1-3; D remains ambiguous. In germline, CDR1 is MNHEY, CDR2 SVGAGI. V was cut by 3 bases and J by 2 bases, with 14 bases left in between. The CDR3 consists of 16 residues. The CDR3 DNA sequence: TGTGCCAGCAGTTATAATCCCCTCTCCGCTGGAAACACCATATATTTT. This sequence encodes CASSYNPLSAGNTIYF.

This rearrangement joins TRBV5-6 to TRBJ2-5, with TRBD2 matching 12 bases. The ends lost 2 bases at V and 5 bases at J; junction bases unmatched: 13. The CDR3 is 18 amino acids. Germline V CDR1 and CDR2: SGHDT, YYEEEE. The CDR3 is CASSFYIGLAGILETQYF. CDR3 DNA: TGTGCCAGCAGCTTTTATATCGGACTAGCGGGGATCTTGGAGACCCAGTACTTC.

This chain uses TRBV19 with TRBJ2-5; 7 bases line up with TRBD1. Germline trimming cut 6 bases from V and 0 bases from J; bases unmatched to any gene: 10. This CDR3 spans 16 amino acids. From germline, CDR1 is LNHDA and CDR2 SQIVND (reference sequence). The CDR3 DNA reads as TGTGCCAGTAGGCGGTCAGGGGGTGCGTACCAAGAGACCCAGTACTTC. Protein product: CASRRSGGAYQETQYF.